This TCR beta chain was identified in a study of T cells expressing NK-cell markers. TCRdb re-called the 5' RACE reads; every CDR3 protein appears as one record, without DNA. This sample contains just under 150,000 distinct CDR3 sequences. The sequenced sample was blood T cells: a sorted CD56 or NKG2C T cell subset, CD4+ or CD8+ T cells, or bulk PBMC T cells (not recorded which). This TCR was sampled from a young man in good health.

The CDR3 sequence: CASSLEGQLDEKLFF. The chain has TRBV7-2 and TRBJ1-4; the TCRdb D gene call, TRBD1, has no DNA to confirm it. The germline gives CDR1 SGHTA, CDR2 FQGNSA. The CDR3 sequence is 15 residues long.